This T cell receptor (beta chain) is drawn from a study of T cells expressing NK-cell markers. With regard to this clonotype: Its specificity is not known.

CDR3 length equals 17 residues. Germline lookup yields CDR1 MNHEY and CDR2 SVGAGI. TCRdb reanalyzed the 5' RACE reads, giving one entry per CDR3 protein sequence and no DNA. The data include a few hundred thousand distinct CDR3 sequences; the top ten clones carry around 5%. General study findings and limits: CD8+ T cells in 5 to 7 donors included dominant NKG2C+ clonotypes at 1.0-7.0%. Similarly, these clonotypes led the CD3+CD56-NKG2C+ fraction as well in several donors.

The clonotype was recovered from a man aged 18-75 years in good health. The specimen was blood T cells: a sorted CD56 or NKG2C T cell subset, CD4+ or CD8+ T cells, or bulk PBMC T cells (not recorded which). The rearrangement joins TRBV6-5 to TRBJ2-1; the TCRdb call, TRBD2, lacks DNA for checking. CDR3 loop: CASSPSTSGGPSNEQFF.